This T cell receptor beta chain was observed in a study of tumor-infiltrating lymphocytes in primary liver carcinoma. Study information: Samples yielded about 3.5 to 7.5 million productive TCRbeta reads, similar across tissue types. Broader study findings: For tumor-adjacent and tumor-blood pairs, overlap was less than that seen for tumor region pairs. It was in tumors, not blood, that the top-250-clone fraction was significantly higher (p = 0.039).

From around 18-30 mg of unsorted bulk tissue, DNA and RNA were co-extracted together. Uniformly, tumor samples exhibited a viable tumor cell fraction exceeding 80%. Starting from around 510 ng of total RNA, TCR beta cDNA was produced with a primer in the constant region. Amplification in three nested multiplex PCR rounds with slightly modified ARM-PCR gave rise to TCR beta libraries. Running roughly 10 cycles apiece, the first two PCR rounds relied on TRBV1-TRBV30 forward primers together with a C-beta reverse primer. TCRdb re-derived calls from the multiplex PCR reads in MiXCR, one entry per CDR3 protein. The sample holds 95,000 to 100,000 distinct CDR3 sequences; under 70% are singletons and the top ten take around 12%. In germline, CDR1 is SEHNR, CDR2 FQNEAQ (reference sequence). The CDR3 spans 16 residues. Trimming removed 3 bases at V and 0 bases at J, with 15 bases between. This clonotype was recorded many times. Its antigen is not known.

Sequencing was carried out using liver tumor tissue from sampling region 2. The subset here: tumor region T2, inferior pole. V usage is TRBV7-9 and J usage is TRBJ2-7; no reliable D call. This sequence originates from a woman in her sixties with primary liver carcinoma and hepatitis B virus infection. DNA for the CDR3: TGTGCCAGCAGCTTTGGGTTCGGAGCCGTCTCCTACGAGCAGTACTTC. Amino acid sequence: CASSFGFGAVSYEQYF. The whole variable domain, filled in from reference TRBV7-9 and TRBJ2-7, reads DTGVSQNPRHKITKRGQNVTFRCDPISEHNRLYWYRQTLGQGPEFLTYFQNEAQLEKSRLLSDRFSAERPKGSFSTLEIQRTEQGDSAMYLCASSFGFGAVSYEQYFGPGTRLTVT.